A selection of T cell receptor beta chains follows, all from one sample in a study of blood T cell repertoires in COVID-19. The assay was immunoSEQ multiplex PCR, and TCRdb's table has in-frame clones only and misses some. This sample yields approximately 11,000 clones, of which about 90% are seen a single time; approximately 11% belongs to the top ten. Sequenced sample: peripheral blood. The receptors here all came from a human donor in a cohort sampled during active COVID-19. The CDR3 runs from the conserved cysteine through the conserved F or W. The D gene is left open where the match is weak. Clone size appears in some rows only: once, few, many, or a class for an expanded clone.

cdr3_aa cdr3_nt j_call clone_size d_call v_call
CASSPLGTSGGVEQYF TGTGCCAGCAGCCCCCTTGGGACTAGCGGGGGGGTCGAGCAGTACTTC TRBJ2-7 NA TRBD2 TRBV27
CASSQDNSGQGYEQYF TGCGCCAGCAGCCAAGATAATTCGGGGCAGGGGTACGAGCAGTACTTC TRBJ2-7 NA NA TRBV4-1
CASSQEPNSGGAGEQFF TGCGCCAGCAGCCAAGAGCCGAATAGCGGGGGGGCAGGTGAGCAGTTCTTC TRBJ2-1 NA TRBD2 TRBV4-3
CASSYGDRGATSQHF TGTGCCAGCAGTTATGGGGACAGGGGGGCTACGTCCCAGCATTTT TRBJ1-5 NA TRBD1 TRBV28
CASSFQNTEAFF TGTGCCAGCAGCTTTCAGAACACTGAAGCTTTCTTT TRBJ1-1 NA NA TRBV7-9
CASSSTGYSNQPQHF TGTGCCAGCAGCTCCACAGGGTATAGCAATCAGCCCCAGCATTTT TRBJ1-5 NA NA TRBV7-2
CASSPRDRGWDEQYF TGTGCCAGCTCACCCAGGGACAGGGGATGGGACGAGCAGTACTTC TRBJ2-7 NA TRBD1 TRBV18
CASSQQGQGSPSYEAFF TGCGCCAGCAGCCAACAAGGACAGGGTTCACCGTCATATGAAGCTTTCTTT TRBJ1-1 NA TRBD1 TRBV4-1
CASSEPGQGRSYGYTF TGTGCCAGCAGTGAGCCGGGACAGGGACGAAGCTATGGCTACACCTTC TRBJ1-2 NA TRBD1 TRBV6-1
CATSRTTGRLEKLFF TGTGCCACCAGCAGAACGACAGGCAGGCTGGAAAAACTGTTTTTT TRBJ1-4 NA NA TRBV15
CASSLAAGTATGELFF TGTGCCAGCAGCTTAGCGGCCGGGACAGCCACCGGGGAGCTGTTTTTT TRBJ2-2 NA TRBD1 TRBV7-6
CACVGGAFF TGTGCCTGTGTTGGAGGAGCTTTCTTT TRBJ1-1 NA NA TRBV19
CASTTQGREQYF TGTGCCAGCACTACACAGGGGAGGGAGCAGTACTTC TRBJ2-7 NA NA TRBV28
CASSTGLYNEQFF TGTGCCAGCAGTACGGGACTTTACAATGAGCAGTTCTTC TRBJ2-1 NA NA TRBV6-2/TRBV6-3
CASSDGDRTYYGYTF TGTGCCAGCAGTGATGGGGACAGGACGTACTATGGCTACACCTTC TRBJ1-2 NA TRBD1 TRBV25-1
CASSQAGGRDTQYF TGTGCCAGCAGCCAAGCGGGGGGCAGGGATACGCAGTATTTT TRBJ2-3 NA TRBD2 TRBV7-9
CASSLERIPTDTQYF TGTGCCAGCAGCTTAGAGCGAATCCCCACAGATACGCAGTATTTT TRBJ2-3 NA NA TRBV7-2
CASSLAGGNTDTQYF TGTGCCAGCAGCTTAGCGGGGGGTAACACAGATACGCAGTATTTT TRBJ2-3 NA NA TRBV7-9
CSVEGIGAWDTQYF TGCAGCGTTGAAGGTATTGGGGCTTGGGATACGCAGTATTTT TRBJ2-3 NA NA TRBV29-1
CASSLQGISGANVLTF TGTGCCAGCAGCTTGCAGGGCATCTCTGGGGCCAACGTCCTGACTTTC TRBJ2-6 NA NA TRBV5-4
CASSYSQGTVENTQYF TGTGCCAGCAGTTACTCACAGGGAACGGTGGAGAATACGCAGTATTTT TRBJ2-3 once NA TRBV6-6
CASSPEGGGPTDTQYF TGTGCCAGCAGCCCCGAAGGGGGGGGGCCAACAGATACGCAGTATTTT TRBJ2-3 NA NA TRBV9
CASSGAGTTYNEQFF TGTGCCAGCAGTGGAGCGGGGACTACATACAATGAGCAGTTCTTC TRBJ2-1 NA TRBD2 TRBV6-1
CASRHRQGLRDTQYF TGTGCCAGCAGGCATAGACAGGGGTTGAGAGATACGCAGTATTTT TRBJ2-3 NA TRBD1 TRBV11-2
CASGMSGGNSPLHF TGTGCTAGTGGCATGTCTGGAGGGAATTCACCCCTCCACTTT TRBJ1-6 NA NA TRBV12-5
CASSVAGGGADTQYF TGTGCCAGCAGCGTAGCGGGCGGGGGGGCTGATACGCAGTATTTT TRBJ2-3 once TRBD2 TRBV9
CASSWAGLAGGPRTDTQYF TGCGCCAGCAGCTGGGCGGGACTAGCGGGGGGGCCTAGGACAGATACGCAGTATTTT TRBJ2-3 NA TRBD2 TRBV5-1
CASSMGARGAGDTQYF TGTGCCAGCAGCATGGGGGCGCGGGGGGCGGGGGATACGCAGTATTTT TRBJ2-3 NA TRBD2 TRBV7-9
CASSQSPPEEAGFSYEQYF TGCGCCAGCAGCCAAAGCCCCCCGGAAGAAGCGGGGTTTTCCTACGAGCAGTACTTC TRBJ2-7 NA TRBD2 TRBV4-1
CASRPGSPYNEQFF TGTGCCAGTAGGCCCGGGTCCCCTTACAATGAGCAGTTCTTC TRBJ2-1 NA NA TRBV19
CASSSAPPLNSPLHF TGTGCCAGCAGTTCCGCCCCCCCCCTAAATTCACCCCTCCACTTT TRBJ1-6 NA NA TRBV28
CASSPGHRGGYEQYF TGTGCCAGCTCACCAGGTCACAGGGGCGGCTACGAGCAGTACTTC TRBJ2-7 NA TRBD1 TRBV18
CASDRTGTYGYTF TGTGCCAGCGATCGGACAGGTACCTATGGCTACACCTTC TRBJ1-2 NA TRBD1 TRBV2
CASSISGEPPEQYF TGTGCCAGTAGTATCTCCGGGGAACCCCCCGAGCAGTACTTC TRBJ2-7 NA NA TRBV19